The TCR beta chain under discussion was sequenced for a study of blood T cells in healthy people across ages. Findings and caveats of the study: Relative to aged donors, long-lived donors carried more naive CD4+ cells and displayed higher diversity.

A minimum of 6 million PBMCs was isolated per sample. Trimming removed 5 bases from V and 0 bases from J, with 13 bases in between. This CDR3 contains 15 residues. Germline V gene sequence: CDR1 LGHDT, CDR2 YNNKEL (reference sequence). The use of a sample-barcoded 5' primer and a J-beta primer mix characterized a second PCR of roughly 6 to 12 cycles. Via MiXCR, TCRdb re-called the 5' RACE reads, giving one row per CDR3 protein. The table shows approximately 880,000 distinct CDR3 sequences, with roughly 52% occurring only once. Comments on this clonotype: Its cognate antigen is unknown.

The sample taken for sequencing was blood. The clonotype originates from a man aged 25 to 45 in good health. V and J are TRBV3-1 and TRBJ2-5; D is unresolved. CDR3 residues: CASSSRVQYQETQYF. The CDR3 DNA reads as TGTGCCAGCAGCTCTAGGGTACAGTACCAAGAGACCCAGTACTTC.